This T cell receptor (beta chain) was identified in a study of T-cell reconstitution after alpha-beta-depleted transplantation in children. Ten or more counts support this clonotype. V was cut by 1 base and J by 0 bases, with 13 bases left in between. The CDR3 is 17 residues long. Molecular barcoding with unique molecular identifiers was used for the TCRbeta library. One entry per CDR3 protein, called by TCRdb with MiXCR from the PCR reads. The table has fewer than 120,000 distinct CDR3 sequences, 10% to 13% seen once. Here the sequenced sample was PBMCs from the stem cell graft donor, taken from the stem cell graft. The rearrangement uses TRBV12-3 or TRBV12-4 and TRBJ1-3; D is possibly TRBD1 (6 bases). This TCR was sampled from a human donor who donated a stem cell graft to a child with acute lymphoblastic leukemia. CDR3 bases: TGTGCCAGCAGTTTAGAGGCAGGGGCGAGCTCTGGAAACACCATATATTTT. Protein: CASSLEAGASSGNTIYF.